The 9 T cell receptor beta chains presented below share a single source sample, sequenced in a study of T-cell reconstitution after alpha-beta-depleted transplantation in children. The authors prepared the TCRbeta library with unique molecular identifiers. Each CDR3 protein gets one entry after TCRdb re-called the PCR reads with MiXCR. The sample shows 580,000 or so distinct CDR3 sequences, 23% of them seen only once. The specimen was PBMCs, mostly from graft donor cells, collected 360 days after TCRalphabeta/CD19-depleted stem cell transplant. The receptor set was obtained from a boy younger than two who had a stem cell transplant for acute myeloid leukemia, so the T cells may come from the graft donor.

Many counts were recorded for this clonotype. This chain links TRBV6-5 with TRBJ2-7; tentatively, D is TRBD1 (6 bases). CDR1 and CDR2 (germline): MNHEY, SVGAGI. The germline V and J ends were trimmed by 2 bases and 3 bases, with 8 bases remaining between them. The CDR3 has 13 residues. The CDR3 DNA follows: TGTGCCAGCAGTTACACACAGGGCTACGAGCAGTACTTC. Translation: CASSYTQGYEQYF.

This clonotype appeared a few times. CDR3 residues: CSAGPTGQETQYF. The DNA for the CDR3 is TGCAGTGCTGGCCCGACAGGCCAAGAGACCCAGTACTTC. The V and J genes are TRBV20-1 and TRBJ2-5, with D tentatively TRBD1 (6 bases). Deletions cut 5 bases from V and 1 base from J, with 11 bases between. Germline V CDR1 and CDR2: DFQATT, SNEGSKA (reference sequence). The CDR3 covers 13 residues.

A few counts support this clonotype. The rearrangement joins TRBV25-1 to TRBJ2-5; perhaps TRBD1 as D (7 bases). The CDR3 spans 13 residues. Germline CDR1 reads MGHDK; CDR2 reads SYGVNS. V shed 7 bases and J shed 6 bases, with 15 bases lying between them. CDR3 sequence reads: CASTPEGAKTQYF. In nucleotides, the CDR3 is TGTGCCAGCACCCCGGAGGGGGCTAAGACCCAGTACTTC. Using reference TRBV25-1 and TRBJ2-5 for the parts outside the CDR3, the full variable domain is EADIYQTPRYLVIGTGKKITLECSQTMGHDKMYWYQQDPGMELHLIHYSYGVNSTEKGDLSSESTVSRIRTEHFPLTLESARPSHTSQYLCASTPEGAKTQYFGPGTRLLVL.

This clonotype appeared many times. This chain joins TRBV5-1 and TRBJ2-5, with 7 bases identical to TRBD1. With V trimmed by 0 bases and J by 0 bases, 2 bases remained unmatched. The CDR3 is 15 amino acids. Germline CDR1 SGHRS, CDR2 YFSETQ. CDR3 DNA sequence: TGCGCCAGCAGCTTGGCCGGGACAGACCAAGAGACCCAGTACTTC. As protein: CASSLAGTDQETQYF.

The J gene is TRBJ1-1, the V gene TRBV6-2 or TRBV6-3; D is possibly TRBD1 (5 bases). The V gene lost 6 bases and the J gene lost 5 bases, with 13 bases spanning the gap. This CDR3 is 13 amino acids long. The germline CDR1 and CDR2 sequences are MNHEY and SVGEGT. The DNA of the CDR3 is TGTGCCAGCAGGCGGGGGGAAGGGACTGAAGCTTTCTTT. Amino acids: CASRRGEGTEAFF.

The CDR3 nucleotides read TGTGCCAGCTCACGGGACTTGCAAGAGACCCAGTACTTC. Its protein is CASSRDLQETQYF. The chain uses TRBV18 and TRBJ2-5; D may be TRBD2 (6 bases). The V gene lost 4 bases and the J gene lost 2 bases, with 8 bases spanning the gap. CDR1 is KGHSH and CDR2 is LQKENI in the germline V gene. This CDR3 region has 13 residues. Together with reference TRBV18 and TRBJ2-5, the CDR3 gives the full variable domain: NAGVMQNPRHLVRRRGQEARLRCSPMKGHSHVYWYRQLPEEGLKFMVYLQKENIIDESGMPKERFSAEFPKEGPSILRIQQVVRGDSAAYFCASSRDLQETQYFGPGTRLLVL.

This clonotype was counted only a few times. The V call is TRBV12-3 or TRBV12-4, the J call TRBJ2-5; D might be TRBD1 or TRBD2, each matching 6 bases. The CDR3 has 14 residues. V gave up 2 bases and J gave up 1 base, with 8 bases separating them. CDR3 sequence: CASSLWGAQETQYF. The CDR3, as DNA: TGTGCCAGCAGTTTATGGGGGGCCCAAGAGACCCAGTACTTC.

The rearrangement joins TRBV20-1 to TRBJ2-2, with unresolved D. CDR1 DFQATT and CDR2 SNEGSKA come from the germline V gene (reference sequence). Trimming removed 2 bases from V and 3 bases from J, with 10 bases in between. CDR3 size: 14 residues. CDR3 DNA sequence: TGCAGTGCTAGAAAGGGAAAGGACACCGGGGAGCTGTTTTTT. Translation gives CSARKGKDTGELFF.

V usage is TRBV20-1 and J usage is TRBJ2-3; D unclear. Per the germline V gene, CDR1 is DFQATT and CDR2 is SNEGSKA (reference sequence). The CDR3 spans 16 residues. Trimming pared 3 bases from V and 0 bases from J, leaving 16 bases between. The CDR3 region has the DNA TGCAGTGCTAGTGGTCTCCTGGGCGCTAGCACAGATACGCAGTATTTT. Translated, it gives CSASGLLGASTDTQYF.